These T cell receptor beta chains were read from a single sample in a study of T cell responses to AZD1222 COVID-19 vaccine. The protocol was immunoSEQ multiplex PCR, while the TCRdb copy is restricted to in-frame clones and leaves out a portion. The sample shows under 200,000 clones, under 95% of them seen only once. The sample was peripheral blood, taken 28 days after the second AZD1222 dose. These receptors all stem from an adult who received the AZD1222 COVID-19 vaccine. CDR3s include the opening cysteine and the closing phenylalanine or tryptophan. The D gene is left open where the match is weak. The size entry is marked missing in some rows and otherwise reads once, few, many or a size class.

size | J | D | V | DNA | CDR3
. | TRBJ2-7 | . | TRBV7-6 | TGTGCCAGCAGCTCCACGGGACCCGCGTTGGGCGAGCAGTACTTC | CASSSTGPALGEQYF
once | TRBJ1-3 | . | TRBV3-1/TRBV3-2 | TGTGCCAGCAGCGACGGAAACACCATATATTTT | CASSDGNTIYF
. | TRBJ2-7 | TRBD2 | TRBV7-2 | TGTGCCAGCAGCCTAGGGGAAGCGGGAGGGCCGCAGGGCGAGCAGTACTTC | CASSLGEAGGPQGEQYF
. | TRBJ1-2 | . | TRBV4-1 | TGCGCCAGCAGCCAAGATCTGGTACAGGGAGGCAACTATGGCTACACCTTC | CASSQDLVQGGNYGYTF
. | TRBJ1-5 | TRBD1 | TRBV19 | TGTGCCAGTAGTACGGACAGGACCTTAGCGCCCCAGCATTTT | CASSTDRTLAPQHF
. | TRBJ1-2 | . | TRBV30 | TGTGCCTGGAGTGTCGGTGGGTCTCATGGCTACACCTTC | CAWSVGGSHGYTF
. | TRBJ2-3 | . | TRBV30 | TGTGCCTGGAGTGTCGGGTCCATCAGCACAGATACGCAGTATTTT | CAWSVGSISTDTQYF
. | TRBJ2-2 | . | TRBV19 | TGTGCCAGTAGTATTTCCGAGGGGGGGGAGCTGTTTTTT | CASSISEGGELFF
. | TRBJ2-7 | . | TRBV5-5 | TGTGCCAGCAGCTTGGAAGGGGGACCCTACGAGCAGTACTTC | CASSLEGGPYEQYF
. | TRBJ1-5 | TRBD1 | TRBV19 | TGTGCCAGTAGGGACAGGAGCAATCAGCCCCAGCATTTT | CASRDRSNQPQHF
. | TRBJ1-2 | . | TRBV6-6 | TGTGCCAGCAACCTACGTGCAGACTATGGCTACACCTTC | CASNLRADYGYTF
once | TRBJ2-3 | . | TRBV20-1 | TGCAGTGCTAGTTTGGACTCTAGCACAGATACGCAGTATTTT | CSASLDSSTDTQYF
. | TRBJ1-1 | . | TRBV5-4 | TGTGCCAGCAGATCGACGGACTGGTTATCCCATGGGGCCACTGAAGCTTTCTTT | CASRSTDWLSHGATEAFF
. | TRBJ1-3 | . | TRBV7-2 | TGTGCCAGCAGCTTAGAAATGGGATCCGCCTCTGGAAACACCATATATTTT | CASSLEMGSASGNTIYF
. | TRBJ2-1 | . | TRBV11-2 | TGTGCCAGCAGCTTCCCCCCCCACAATGAGCAGTTCTTC | CASSFPPHNEQFF
. | TRBJ1-2 | . | TRBV2 | TGTGCCAGCAGGTCAGAACGCTATGGCTACACCTTC | CASRSERYGYTF
once | TRBJ2-2 | . | TRBV2 | TGTGCCAGCAGGCTCCTAAGGGAGGCCGGGGAGCTGTTTTTT | CASRLLREAGELFF
. | TRBJ1-5 | TRBD1 | TRBV30 | TGTGCCTGGAGTGAGACAGGGAATCAGCCCCAGCATTTT | CAWSETGNQPQHF
. | TRBJ1-1 | . | TRBV2 | TGTGCCAACCCACGGAACACTGAAGCTTTCTTT | CANPRNTEAFF
. | TRBJ1-1 | . | TRBV6-6 | TGTGCCAGCAGTCCCTCTGAGAACACTGAAGCTTTCTTT | CASSPSENTEAFF
. | TRBJ2-7 | TRBD1 | TRBV29-1 | TGCAGCGTTGGAGAGGGACAGGGAGGGCAGTACTTC | CSVGEGQGGQYF
. | TRBJ2-1 | . | TRBV11-2 | TGTGCCAGCAGCCCTCTCGCGGGCCTGGAAACCTACAATGAGCAGTTCTTC | CASSPLAGLETYNEQFF
. | TRBJ2-1 | . | TRBV30 | TGTGCCTGGAGTCCCCTCCGGGGGCGGGAGTTCAATGAGCAGTTCTTC | CAWSPLRGREFNEQFF
. | TRBJ2-1 | . | TRBV5-4 | TGTGCCAGCAGCCCCGCCATAGGTAACTCCTACAATGAGCAGTTCTTC | CASSPAIGNSYNEQFF
. | TRBJ1-4 | TRBD1 | TRBV19 | TGTGCCAGTAGTATAGGTGGGGACAGCGCAAATGAAAAACTGTTTTTT | CASSIGGDSANEKLFF
. | TRBJ2-3 | . | TRBV3-1/TRBV3-2 | TGTGCCAGCAGCCAAGTCGGACACTACACAGATACGCAGTATTTT | CASSQVGHYTDTQYF
. | TRBJ1-5 | . | TRBV5-4 | TGTGCCAGCAGCTTGCAGGGTCAGCCCCAGCATTTT | CASSLQGQPQHF
. | TRBJ1-1 | . | TRBV10-3 | TGTGCCATTACGGACAGCATGGACACTGAAGCTTTCTTT | CAITDSMDTEAFF
. | TRBJ2-5 | . | TRBV7-2 | TGTGCCAGCAGTTCCGAAGAGACCCAGTACTTC | CASSSEETQYF
. | TRBJ1-2 | . | TRBV27 | TGTGCCAGCAGTTCCCCGCGGGGAGGGGTCGCCGCTGGCTACACCTTC | CASSSPRGGVAAGYTF
. | TRBJ2-1 | . | TRBV9 | TGTGCCAGCAGCGTAGATAACCTCTACAATGAGCAGTTCTTC | CASSVDNLYNEQFF
. | TRBJ2-2 | . | TRBV19 | TGTGCCAGTAGTATCGGACTTTTCACCGGGGAGCTGTTTTTT | CASSIGLFTGELFF
. | TRBJ1-5 | . | TRBV28 | TGTGCCAGCATCCCTCCCCTGAGCAATCAGCCCCAGCATTTT | CASIPPLSNQPQHF
. | TRBJ2-7 | . | TRBV28 | TGTGCCAGCAGTTTATTGGCAGGGAGGCAGTACTTC | CASSLLAGRQYF
. | TRBJ1-6 | . | TRBV5-6 | TGTGCCAGCAGCTTGACGTCCTGGGAATCACCCCTCCACTTT | CASSLTSWESPLHF
. | TRBJ2-3 | . | TRBV28 | TGTGCCAGCGGGGCCACAGATACGCAGTATTTT | CASGATDTQYF
. | TRBJ2-1 | TRBD2 | TRBV12-5 | TGTGCTAGTGGTTTGGTACGGGCTAGCGGGACTAATGAGCAGTTCTTC | CASGLVRASGTNEQFF
. | TRBJ2-3 | TRBD2 | TRBV7-2 | TGTGCCAGCAGCTCCCTAGCGGGGGGGAGCACAGATACGCAGTATTTT | CASSSLAGGSTDTQYF
. | TRBJ2-3 | . | TRBV5-1 | TGCGCCAGCAGCTTGGGACCGGGGGACACAGATACGCAGTATTTT | CASSLGPGDTDTQYF
once | TRBJ2-7 | . | TRBV5-8 | TGTGCCAGCAGCCTCTCCACCTACGAGCAGTACTTC | CASSLSTYEQYF
. | TRBJ1-2 | TRBD1 | TRBV5-4 | TGTGCCAGCAGCTCCCCAGGGGGCAAAGGCTACACCTTC | CASSSPGGKGYTF
few | TRBJ1-1 | . | TRBV10-2 | TGCGCCAGCAGTGAGACAGGGCGTACTGAAGCTTTCTTT | CASSETGRTEAFF
. | TRBJ1-1 | . | TRBV18 | TGTGCCAGCTCACCACCGAGTCGAACTGAAGCTTTCTTT | CASSPPSRTEAFF
. | TRBJ2-2 | . | TRBV19 | TGTGCCAGTAGTATAGATCACCGGACGGGCGCGAACACCGGGGAGCTGTTTTTT | CASSIDHRTGANTGELFF
. | TRBJ1-2 | . | TRBV12-5 | TGTGCTACCCCAATACAGGGTAACTATGGCTACACCTTC | CATPIQGNYGYTF
. | TRBJ2-1 | . | TRBV28 | TGTGCCAGCGCGGCAGGGTCCTCCTACAATGAGCAGTTCTTC | CASAAGSSYNEQFF